A selection of T cell receptor beta chains follows, all from one sample in a study of human T cells and chemical hapten exposure. TCRdb independently ran MiXCR on the reads; one entry per CDR3 protein. The sample has roughly 120,000 distinct CDR3 sequences; more than 8.5% are singletons. The sequencing sample was made of whole blood. The receptors here all came from a human donor in good health. Some clones in this sample may be carry-over from other donors' samples. CDR3s include the opening cysteine and the closing phenylalanine or tryptophan. Fields, in order: V gene, clone size, D gene, J gene, CDR3 DNA, CDR3 protein. The D gene is left open where the match is weak. Expanded clones are given a class, and other clones once, few, many or no size at all.

>TRBV27|-|-|TRBJ2-1
TGTGCCAGCAGTTACCTGAGAGAGGATGGGGGCTACAATGAGCAGTTCTTC
CASSYLREDGGYNEQFF
>TRBV25-1|many|-|TRBJ1-4
TGTGCCAGCAGTGGCCGGACCCAGAATGAAAAACTGTTTTTT
CASSGRTQNEKLFF
>TRBV12-3/TRBV12-4|-|TRBD1|TRBJ2-7
TGTGCCAGCAGCCCCGGACAGGGTTTTTTCTACGAGCAGTACTTC
CASSPGQGFFYEQYF
>TRBV27|many|TRBD1|TRBJ1-5
TGTGCCAGCAGCGCGGGACAGGATAGCAATCAGCCCCAGCATTTT
CASSAGQDSNQPQHF
>TRBV12-3/TRBV12-4|-|-|TRBJ2-1
TGTGCCAGCAGTTTACCCACCGTTGCGTTCTTC
CASSLPTVAFF
>TRBV5-6|few|TRBD2|TRBJ2-5
TGTGCCAGCAGCTTGGGACTAGCGGAACAAGAGACCCAGTACTTC
CASSLGLAEQETQYF
>TRBV29-1|many|-|TRBJ1-1
TGCAGCGTTGAAGATGCGGTCGGGGAAGCTTTCTTT
CSVEDAVGEAFF
>TRBV11-2|many|-|TRBJ2-2
TGTGCCAGCAGCTCCCTTTGGGTCGGAGCGAACACCGGGGAGCTGTTTTTT
CASSSLWVGANTGELFF
>TRBV12-3/TRBV12-4|-|-|TRBJ1-1
TGTGCCAGCAGGTCGGGACAACGAGGGTACACTGAAGCTTTCTTT
CASRSGQRGYTEAFF
>TRBV9|-|TRBD2|TRBJ2-1
TGTGCCAGCAGCGTAGGACTAGCGGTTTACAATGAGCAGTTCTTC
CASSVGLAVYNEQFF
>TRBV12-3/TRBV12-4|-|-|TRBJ1-1
TGTGCCAGCAGGGAACCCCGGGGAGGAACTGAAGCTTTCTTT
CASREPRGGTEAFF
>TRBV6-6|-|-|TRBJ2-2
TGTGCCAGCAGTTACTCGGGGGGTCCCGGGGAGCTGTTTTTT
CASSYSGGPGELFF
>TRBV28|few|-|TRBJ1-1
TGTGCCAGCAGTTTGTTCAGGGATGAAGCTTTCTTT
CASSLFRDEAFF
>TRBV6-5|few|TRBD1|TRBJ1-2
TGTGCCAGCAGTCTGGACAGGGCTGGAAACTATGGCTACACCTTC
CASSLDRAGNYGYTF
>TRBV29-1|-|TRBD1|TRBJ2-7
TGCAGCGTGGGGACAGTCCAAGGCCCCTACGAGCAGTACTTC
CSVGTVQGPYEQYF
>TRBV7-9|many|-|TRBJ1-2
TGTGCCAGCAGCTTAGCGGCGGGCCATGGCTACACCTTC
CASSLAAGHGYTF
>TRBV5-4|many|-|TRBJ1-1
TGTGCCAGCAGCCATATACTGAACACTGAAGCTTTCTTT
CASSHILNTEAFF
>TRBV14|-|-|TRBJ2-1
TGTGCCAGCAGCCAAGGGCTAAACCCCTACAATGAGCAGTTCTTC
CASSQGLNPYNEQFF
>TRBV20-1|-|TRBD1|TRBJ1-6
TGCAGTGCCCGGACAGGGGGATCCTATAATTCACCCCTCCACTTT
CSARTGGSYNSPLHF
>TRBV6-5|-|-|TRBJ2-3
TGTGCCAGCAGTTACTGGCAGAGCACAGATACGCAGTATTTT
CASSYWQSTDTQYF
>TRBV18|-|-|TRBJ2-2
TGTGCCAGCTCATCGACCCCGAACACCGGGGAGCTGTTTTTT
CASSSTPNTGELFF
>TRBV30|-|TRBD2|TRBJ2-5
TGTGCCTGGACCTGGACTAGCGGTTCCTCTTCAGGGACCCAGTACTTC
CAWTWTSGSSSGTQYF
>TRBV7-9|many|-|TRBJ2-1
TGTGCCAGCAGCTTCTTAGGGAATGAGCAGTTCTTC
CASSFLGNEQFF
>TRBV9|many|-|TRBJ1-2
TGTGCCAGCAGCGTCGACAGAGCTTATTATGGCTACACCTTC
CASSVDRAYYGYTF
>TRBV5-5|many|-|TRBJ1-3
TGTGCCAGCAGCTTGGGAGGGTTTGGAAACACCATATATTTT
CASSLGGFGNTIYF
>TRBV20-1|many|TRBD1|TRBJ1-6
TGCAGTGCTGGACAGGGTAGCTCACCCCTCCACTTT
CSAGQGSSPLHF
>TRBV29-1|few|TRBD1|TRBJ2-7
TGCAGCGTCTTGGACAGGGGCGATGGGTACGAGCAGTACTTC
CSVLDRGDGYEQYF
>TRBV7-9|few|-|TRBJ2-7
TGTGCCAGCAGCTTAGCGCTGGCGCAATACGAGCAGTACTTC
CASSLALAQYEQYF
>TRBV29-1|-|TRBD2|TRBJ2-3
TGCAGCGTTGAGTTCCTAGCGGGAGCAGATACGCAGTATTTT
CSVEFLAGADTQYF
>TRBV11-2|-|TRBD2|TRBJ2-3
TGTGCCAGCAGCTTAGATAGCGGGAGGACAGATACGCAGTATTTT
CASSLDSGRTDTQYF
>TRBV18|few|-|TRBJ2-6
TGTGCCAGCTCACCACTCTCGAGCTCTGGGGCCAACGTCCTGACTTTC
CASSPLSSSGANVLTF
>TRBV6-5|many|-|TRBJ1-2
TGTGCCAGCCTTAGCCGGGGCTATGGCTACACCTTC
CASLSRGYGYTF
>TRBV29-1|few|-|TRBJ2-1
TGCAGCGTTGGGGCAGACTCCTACAATGAGCAGTTCTTC
CSVGADSYNEQFF